These 14 T cell receptor beta chains were sequenced from one sample in a study of T cells in Graves' hyperthyroidism and ophthalmopathy. The CDR3 regions of TCR beta were amplified from RNA transcripts. When the TCR CDR3 underwent first-round RT-PCR, the HTBI primer set was used. In TCRdb, the multiplex PCR reads were re-called with MiXCR into one record per CDR3 protein. This sample has 450,000 to 600,000 distinct CDR3 sequences, with just under 20% found just once. The sample was blood. These receptors all stem from a man aged 35 to 55 with Graves' ophthalmopathy.

This rearrangement joins TRBV3-1 to TRBJ1-4, with D unresolved. There are 15 residues in the CDR3. CDR1 is LGHDT, CDR2 YNNKEL, per germline (reference sequence). Trimming shortened V by 4 bases and J by 5 bases, and 14 bases separated the two germline ends. The CDR3 spells CASSRQMGINEKLFF. DNA of the CDR3: TGTGCCAGCAGCCGCCAAATGGGGATAAATGAAAAACTGTTTTTT. Using reference TRBV3-1 and TRBJ1-4 for the parts outside the CDR3, the full variable domain is DTAVSQTPKYLVTQMGNDKSIKCEQNLGHDTMYWYKQDSKKFLKIMFSYNNKELIINETVPNRFSPKSPDKAHLNLHINSLELGDSAVYFCASSRQMGINEKLFFGSGTQLSVL.

This clonotype was counted between two and nine times. The chain couples TRBV7-6 to TRBJ2-2; 12 bases are shared with TRBD2. CDR1 is SGHVS and CDR2 is FNYEAQ in the germline V gene. This CDR3 comprises 16 residues. V trimming: 3 bases; J trimming: 4 bases; junction bases outside the gene matches: 3. CDR3 amino acids: CASSLGTSGFTGELFF. The CDR3 bases are TGTGCCAGCAGCTTGGGGACTAGCGGGTTCACCGGGGAGCTGTTTTTT.

The chain carries TRBV4-3 and TRBJ2-7, with 12 bases fitting TRBD1. There are 17 residues in the CDR3. Germline V lookup: CDR1 LGHNA, CDR2 YSLEER. Unmatched junction bases numbered 8, after V lost 1 base and J lost 4 bases. The CDR3 is CASSQVPPGQGAYEQYF. In DNA form, the CDR3 reads TGCGCCAGCAGCCAAGTGCCTCCGGGACAGGGGGCTTACGAGCAGTACTTC.

The sample holds a few counts of this clonotype. The V call is TRBV10-3, the J call TRBJ2-1; 7 positions match TRBD1. Germline trimming cut 4 bases from V and 1 base from J; bases unmatched to any gene: 7. This CDR3 spans 16 amino acids. Germline lookup yields CDR1 ENHRY and CDR2 SYGVKD. This CDR3 is CAISATTGVSYNEQFF. The CDR3 nucleotides read TGTGCCATCAGTGCGACTACAGGGGTTTCCTACAATGAGCAGTTCTTC.

The table lists this clonotype with many counts. The rearrangement links TRBV20-1 to TRBJ1-5; the match to TRBD1 covers 8 bases. The CDR3 has 15 residues. V lost 6 bases and J lost 7; bases outside the gene matches: 14. Germline V CDR1 and CDR2: DFQATT, SNEGSKA (reference sequence). CDR3 in DNA: TGCAGTGCAAACACAGGGGGTGGTACCAGACAGCCCCAGCATTTT. Residues: CSANTGGGTRQPQHF.

This clonotype was detected only a few times. V gene TRBV5-6 combines with J gene TRBJ2-3; 9 bases agree with TRBD2. V lost 2 bases to trimming and J lost 2 bases; unmatched junction nucleotides: 15. The CDR3 loop spans 19 amino acids. Germline CDR1 SGHDT, CDR2 YYEEEE. The CDR3 loop is CASSLGFTSGRLSTDTQYF. In DNA form, the CDR3 reads TGTGCCAGCAGCTTAGGGTTCACTAGCGGGCGGCTTTCCACAGATACGCAGTATTTT.

There are a few counts of this clonotype. V gene TRBV13 combines with J gene TRBJ2-1; D unclear. The germline gives CDR1 PRHDT, CDR2 FYEKMQ (reference sequence). This CDR3 spans 14 amino acids. Trimming shortened V by 2 bases and J by 4 bases, and 9 bases separated the two germline ends. CDR3 sequence: CASSLRPNYNEQFF. The CDR3 coding sequence is TGTGCCAGCAGCTTAAGGCCCAATTACAATGAGCAGTTCTTC. Together with reference TRBV13 and TRBJ2-1, the CDR3 gives the full variable domain: AAGVIQSPRHLIKEKRETATLKCYPIPRHDTVYWYQQGPGQDPQFLISFYEKMQSDKGSIPDRFSAQQFSDYHSELNMSSLELGDSALYFCASSLRPNYNEQFFGPGTRLTVL.

A remark on this clonotype: This could be a read error, since a much larger clone is one nucleotide away. V gene TRBV5-1 combines with J gene TRBJ2-3, with 8 bases aligning to TRBD2. The trim removed 4 bases at V and 10 bases at J, leaving 8 bases unmatched. Germline lookup yields CDR1 SGHRS and CDR2 YFSETQ. This CDR3 contains 13 residues. The CDR3 loop reads CASSTTGLEAQYF. The CDR3 DNA reads as TGCGCCAGCAGCACCACGGGACTAGAGGCGCAGTATTTT.

This sequence joins TRBV5-5 and TRBJ1-2; possibly TRBD1 for D (5 bases). Per the germline V gene, CDR1 is SGHKS and CDR2 is YYEKEE (reference sequence). The CDR3 contains 15 residues. Trimming removed 3 bases from V and 8 bases from J, with 20 bases in between. The CDR3 protein is CASSSTSGGYGGYTF. The CDR3 bases are TGTGCCAGCAGCTCAACCTCGGGGGGATATGGCGGCTACACCTTC.

The chain joins TRBV30 to TRBJ1-1, with D unresolved. The V gene's germline CDR1 is GTSNPN and CDR2 SVGIG (reference sequence). Trimming left V 0 bases short and J 0 bases short, with 11 bases between. CDR3 size: 15 residues. The DNA for the CDR3 is TGTGCCTGGAGTGTACTAGGTACCATGAACACTGAAGCTTTCTTT. As protein: CAWSVLGTMNTEAFF.

This clonotype was counted between two and nine times. The chain joins TRBV28 to TRBJ2-5; D is undetermined. Germline V gene data show CDR1 as MDHEN and CDR2 as SYDVKM. The CDR3 extends over 14 amino acids. V lost 1 base and J 4 bases, leaving 10 bases between the germline ends. In nucleotides, the CDR3 is TGTGCCAGCAGTTTATCCTCCCCTAGAGAGACCCAGTACTTC. Protein: CASSLSSPRETQYF.

The sample holds one count of this clonotype. This chain joins TRBV20-1 and TRBJ2-7, with TRBD2 identical over 11 bases. This CDR3 comprises 16 residues. V gave up 3 bases and J gave up 3 bases; unmatched junction bases: 10. Germline V gives CDR1 DFQATT, CDR2 SNEGSKA (reference sequence). The CDR3 nucleotides are TGCAGTGCTAGTGGTAGGGACGGGACTAGCGGCTACGAGCAGTACTTC. As protein: CSASGRDGTSGYEQYF.

This clonotype was picked up a small number of times. The V gene is TRBV5-6, the J gene TRBJ2-7; 10 bases line up with TRBD1. J gave up 3 bases and V 4 bases, and 7 bases lay outside the gene matches. The CDR3 consists of 15 residues. Germline CDR1 is SGHDT and CDR2 is YYEEEE. The CDR3 DNA reads TGTGCCAGCAGCCCCCGGACAGGGGGAAACTACGAGCAGTACTTC. It encodes CASSPRTGGNYEQYF.

The rearrangement uses TRBV19 and TRBJ1-5; no clear D gene. This CDR3 is built from 14 residues. Trimming removed 9 bases from V and 1 base from J, with 13 bases in between. Germline V lookup: CDR1 LNHDA, CDR2 SQIVND (reference sequence). The CDR3 DNA reads as TGTGCCAGCAAAGCTGGACCGAGCAATCAGCCCCAGCATTTT. This encodes CASKAGPSNQPQHF.